There are many counts of the clone carrying this T cell receptor beta chain. The antigen remains undetermined. TCRdb redid the calling of the 5' RACE reads with MiXCR, one entry per CDR3 protein. The sample lists some 190,000 distinct CDR3 sequences, approximately 16% occurring once. The data derive from a study of T-cell memory formation after mild COVID-19. Findings and caveats of the study: Pre-infection memory already had some responding clones, implying cross-reactive memory joined. While clones contracting from day 15 to 85 were balanced between CD4 and CD8, later expanders leaned CD4+.

Losses at the gene ends were 5 bases for V and 4 bases for J; bases not matched to a gene: 5. Germline V lookup: CDR1 SGHTA, CDR2 FQGNSA. The CDR3 has 14 amino acids. The chain recombines TRBV7-2 with TRBJ2-1, with TRBD1 matching over 7 bases. What was sequenced was PBMCs or a T cell subset sorted from them (not recorded which). This clonotype was obtained from an adult woman who had mild COVID-19 (a few samples of this study predate the infection). Cell type and time point are not known. The CDR3: CASSEGQPYNEQFF. The CDR3 region has the DNA TGTGCCAGCAGCGAGGGACAGCCATACAATGAGCAGTTCTTC.